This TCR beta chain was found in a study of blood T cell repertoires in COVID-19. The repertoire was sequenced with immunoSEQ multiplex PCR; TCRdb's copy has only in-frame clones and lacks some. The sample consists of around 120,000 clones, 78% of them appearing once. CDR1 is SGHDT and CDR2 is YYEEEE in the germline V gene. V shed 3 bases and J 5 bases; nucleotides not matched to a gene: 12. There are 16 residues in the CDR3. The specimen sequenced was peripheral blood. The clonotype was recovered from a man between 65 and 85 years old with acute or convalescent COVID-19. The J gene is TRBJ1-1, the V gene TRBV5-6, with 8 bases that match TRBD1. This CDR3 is CASSSGTGLLGTEAFF. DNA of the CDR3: TGTGCCAGCAGCTCCGGGACAGGACTGCTTGGTACTGAAGCTTTCTTT.